Presented here are 11 T cell receptor beta chains from one specimen sequenced in a study of CD8+CD57+ T cells in acquired aplastic anemia. Using genomic DNA as the template, TCR beta VDJ and CDR3 profiling was carried out. TCRdb reprocessed the reads with MiXCR, giving one entry per CDR3 protein. Seen here are 100,000 to 150,000 distinct CDR3 sequences, 41% observed once, and the top ten hold 6.5% to 10%. The specimen sequenced was sorted CD4+, CD8+, or CD8+CD57+ T cells (not recorded which) from PBMCs. These receptors originate from a human donor in good health, serving as a control.

This clonotype was detected only a few times. CDR3 sequence (DNA): TGTGCCAGCAGCACCACAGAGTATGGCTACACCTTC. Amino acid sequence: CASSTTEYGYTF. The chain is built from TRBV9 and TRBJ1-2, with D hard to call. Germline assignment: CDR1 SGDLS and CDR2 YYNGEE. The germline V and J ends were trimmed by 4 bases and 5 bases, with 9 bases remaining between them. The length of the CDR3 is 12 residues.

The table lists this clonotype with many counts. The chain carries TRBV10-2 and TRBJ1-2; D is ambiguous. The CDR3 spans 12 residues. The V gene lost 5 bases and the J gene lost 8 bases, with 12 bases spanning the gap. Looked up from germline, CDR1 is WSHSY and CDR2 is SAAADI. CDR3 region: CASSLDLKGYTF. Written as DNA, the CDR3 is TGCGCCAGCAGTCTGGACCTAAAGGGCTACACCTTC.

In this sample, this clonotype turned up many times. The chain is built from TRBV5-1 and TRBJ2-2; no firm D call. The CDR3 is made up of 14 amino acids. Germline assignment: CDR1 SGHRS and CDR2 YFSETQ. V lost 1 base to trimming and J lost 3 bases, with 7 bases between them. DNA for the CDR3: TGCGCCAGCAGCTTGAGGGTAGACACCGGGGAGCTGTTTTTT. Its protein is CASSLRVDTGELFF.

This clonotype was found many times. This chain uses TRBV19 with TRBJ2-3; TRBD2 matches at 8 bases. CDR1 and CDR2 from the germline V gene are LNHDA and SQIVND (reference sequence). The CDR3 covers 19 residues. V was clipped by 2 bases and J by 4 bases; unmatched bases: 17. The CDR3 DNA is TGTGCCAGTAGTATAAATAGGGGAGGGAGCGGGAGTCTTTCAGATACGCAGTATTTT. It codes for CASSINRGGSGSLSDTQYF.

This clonotype was picked up one time. Compared with germline, one end of the junction differs, possibly owing to a read error. The chain is built from TRBV10-3 and TRBJ2-1; 14 bases fit TRBD2. CDR1 is ENHRY, CDR2 SYGVKD, per germline. The CDR3 loop spans 17 amino acids. The CDR3 is CASSYLGLAGGFYEQFF. The CDR3 region has the DNA TGTGCCAGCAGTTACTTAGGACTAGCGGGGGGCTTCTACGAGCAGTTCTTC.

This clonotype has at least ten counts. The chain links TRBV5-1 to TRBJ1-2, with D perhaps matching TRBD1 (5 bases). The germline V gene has CDR1 SGHRS and CDR2 YFSETQ. The germline V and J ends were trimmed by 3 bases and 8 bases, with 11 bases remaining between them. The length of the CDR3 is 12 residues. For the CDR3, the DNA is TGCGCCAGCAGCTCGGCGAGGGGAGGCTACACCTTC. It codes for CASSSARGGYTF.

This clonotype showed up many times. The chain has TRBV10-1 and TRBJ2-3; 10 bases are shared with TRBD2. This CDR3 has 15 amino acids. CDR1 and CDR2 (germline): WNHNN, SYGVQD (reference sequence). The V gene end was trimmed by 6 bases and the J gene end by 3 bases; junction bases not matched to a gene: 6. The CDR3: CASRDLSGRTDTQYF. The CDR3 nucleotides read TGCGCCAGCAGGGACCTTAGCGGGAGGACAGATACGCAGTATTTT.

The chain recombines TRBV7-8 with TRBJ2-3; D remains unclear. Trimming took off 6 bases at V and 6 bases at J, with 13 bases between the two ends. The CDR3 covers 13 residues. Germline values: CDR1 SGHVS, CDR2 FQNEAQ. CDR3 protein: CASRTGGSDTQYF. CDR3 coding DNA: TGTGCCAGCAGGACCGGCGGCTCCGATACGCAGTATTTT.

As concerns this clonotype: Since a much larger clone is just one base distant, this may be a read error. V usage is TRBV10-3 and J usage is TRBJ2-2; 9 positions agree with TRBD1. Trimming cost V 6 bases and J 0 bases; bases outside gene matches: 5. CDR3 size: 16 residues. The V gene's germline CDR1 is ENHRY and CDR2 SYGVKD. The CDR3 loop reads CAIRPQGAANTGELFF. CDR3 DNA: TGTGCCATCAGACCACAGGGGGCGGCGAACACCGGGGAGCTGTTTTTT.

In its sample, this clonotype was seen many times. The J gene is TRBJ1-2, the V gene TRBV10-3; no clear D. Trimming stripped 0 bases from V and 5 bases from J, with 13 bases between. The germline gives CDR1 ENHRY, CDR2 SYGVKD. The length of the CDR3 is 15 residues. In DNA form, the CDR3 reads TGTGCCATCAGTGAGTCAGCTCATAAGACGTATGGCTACACCTTC. It is translated as CAISESAHKTYGYTF.

At least ten counts were recorded for this clonotype. J is TRBJ1-2 and V is TRBV6-1; D gene ambiguous. Trimming shortened V by 7 bases and J by 2 bases, and 11 bases separated the two germline ends. The CDR3 is 13 residues long. Germline CDR1 and CDR2: MNHNS and SASEGT. In DNA, the CDR3 is TGTGCCAGCAACGTGAATTTAAACTATGGCTACACCTTC. Translating gives CASNVNLNYGYTF.